In its sample, the clone carrying this TCR beta chain was seen once. Its antigen remains unidentified. Compared with germline, one end of the junction differs, possibly owing to a read error. Three rounds of nested PCR, following a modified ARM-PCR protocol, produced the TCRbeta library. TCRdb fed the multiplex PCR reads into MiXCR, producing one record per CDR3 protein. The sample has some 80,000 distinct CDR3 sequences; 70% to 90% are singletons. This sample's RNA came from whole unsorted tissue. Distant lung tissue was collected more than 3 cm away from the tumor edge. This entry is derived from a study of tumor and adjacent non-tumor tissue in lung cancer. Study-level points and caveats: Normal lung showed higher cumulative top 100 clone frequency than tumor.

The germline V gene encodes CDR1 LNHDA and CDR2 SQIVND (reference sequence). This CDR3 region has 15 residues. This sequence was found in a man in his 60s with non-small cell lung cancer. The rearrangement joins TRBV19 to TRBJ2-1; 10 nucleotides line up with TRBD1. The sequenced sample consisted of distant non-tumor lung tissue. The CDR3 protein is CANSIRTGGKDEQFF. In DNA, the CDR3 is TGTGCCAATAGTATTCGGACAGGGGGTAAGGATGAGCAGTTCTTC.